The 9 T cell receptor beta chains in this list originate from one sample, sequenced in a study of T-cell memory formation after mild COVID-19. TCRdb reprocessed the 5' RACE reads with MiXCR, giving one entry per CDR3 protein. The table lists 350,000 to 450,000 distinct CDR3 sequences, approximately 29% of them singletons, with roughly 14% in the top ten. The sequenced sample was PBMCs or a T cell subset sorted from them (not recorded which). These receptors were obtained from an adult woman who had mild COVID-19 (a few samples of this study predate the infection). Cell type and time point are not known.

This clonotype has more than one count but fewer than ten. This chain connects TRBV27 to TRBJ1-6; D remains unclear. The germline CDR1 and CDR2 sequences are MNHEY and SMNVEV (reference sequence). V lost 2 bases, J lost 7 bases, and 18 bases lay in between. There are 17 residues in the CDR3. In DNA form, the CDR3 reads TGTGCCAGCAGTTTAGGAGGTGCCTGGGGATACAATTCACCCCTCCACTTT. The encoded protein is CASSLGGAWGYNSPLHF.

This clonotype showed up just a few times. The chain uses TRBV6-5 and TRBJ1-2; tentatively, D is TRBD1 (6 bases). Germline-derived CDR1 and CDR2 are MNHEY and SVGAGI. Trimming took off 4 bases at V and 10 bases at J, with 16 bases between the two ends. CDR3 size: 13 residues. This chain's CDR3 is CASSSDRNLVYTF. The CDR3 coding sequence is TGTGCCAGCAGTTCCGACAGGAATCTTGTCTACACCTTC.

This clonotype was counted only a few times. The rearrangement joins TRBV12-3 or TRBV12-4 to TRBJ2-1, with D perhaps given as TRBD1 or TRBD2 (5 bases each). The CDR3 length is 14 residues. V lost 8 bases and J 0 bases, leaving 11 bases between the germline ends. CDR3 nucleotide sequence: TGTGCCAGCGGGGACGTGAGCTCCTACAATGAGCAGTTCTTC. It specifies CASGDVSSYNEQFF.

This clonotype was seen many times. The rearrangement uses TRBV5-1 and TRBJ1-1, with D hard to call. Germline CDR1 reads SGHRS; CDR2 reads YFSETQ. This CDR3 is built from 13 residues. V was pared by 3 bases and J by 8 bases, with 14 bases between. CDR3 nucleotides: TGCGCCAGCAGCTCCGATAGATACGGCGAAGCTTTCTTT. Amino acid sequence: CASSSDRYGEAFF.

This chain links TRBV4-1 with TRBJ2-7; D not resolved. The CDR3 covers 19 residues. The germline gives CDR1 MGHRA, CDR2 YSYEKL. V lost 3 bases and J 0 bases, leaving 24 bases between the germline ends. The CDR3 DNA sequence: TGCGCCAGCAGCCACCCGGTAGGATGGAGTGCACCTGTCTCCTACGAGCAGTACTTC. Protein product: CASSHPVGWSAPVSYEQYF.

CDR3 amino acids: CSAYTGTGTYEQYF. CDR3 sequence (DNA): TGCAGCGCTTATACGGGGACTGGGACCTACGAGCAGTACTTC. The chain combines TRBV29-1 with TRBJ2-7, with a weak D call TRBD2 (6 bases). Germline assignment: CDR1 SQVTM and CDR2 ANQGSEA. This CDR3 contains 14 residues. Trimming took 7 bases from V and 2 from J, leaving 18 bases between them.

The chain couples TRBV5-6 to TRBJ2-2, with 7 bases fitting TRBD1. Germline lookup yields CDR1 SGHDT and CDR2 YYEEEE. The CDR3 extends over 15 amino acids. Trimming at V came to 3 bases and at J to 1 base, leaving 3 bases not matched to a gene. The CDR3, as DNA: TGTGCCAGCAGCTACCGGGACAGGAACACCGGGGAGCTGTTTTTT. Its translation is CASSYRDRNTGELFF.

The chain combines TRBV4-3 with TRBJ1-1; D is ambiguous. V was shortened by 0 bases and J by 8 bases, with 7 bases between the two germline ends. Germline CDR1 and CDR2: LGHNA and YSLEER. This CDR3 region has 12 residues. The CDR3: CASSQDSLEAFF. In nucleotides, the CDR3 is TGCGCCAGCAGCCAAGACAGTTTGGAAGCTTTCTTT.

This clonotype occurred a few times. In nucleotides, the CDR3 is TGCAGTGCTAGAGAGTATTGGCGGGGGGACTACAATGAGCAGTTCTTC. It codes for CSAREYWRGDYNEQFF. The rearrangement links TRBV20-1 to TRBJ2-1; 8 nucleotides line up with TRBD2. This CDR3 has 16 amino acids. Per germline, CDR1 DFQATT and CDR2 SNEGSKA (reference sequence). Germline trimming cut 0 bases from V and 3 bases from J; bases unmatched to any gene: 7.